The 3 T cell receptor beta chains in this list originate from one sample, sequenced in a study of OX40 agonist ivuxolimab in advanced cancers. The receptor library was made with the immunoSEQ multiplex PCR assay. Held by TCRdb, this immuneACCESS table contains in-frame sequences only and omits some clones. Under half of the omission traces to an unresolved V gene where checked; the cause of the rest is unknown. Here the sample has under 90,000 clones; roughly 84% occur a single time. More than 1.4% of the sample comes from the top ten. The sample here was CD4+ or CD8+ T cells sorted from blood, taken in a trial of the OX40 agonist ivuxolimab. These receptors were obtained from an adult with an advanced solid tumor such as melanoma, head and neck, liver or kidney cancer.

This clone was detected a few times. The gene calls are TRBV10-3 and TRBJ1-5, with a weak D call TRBD1 (5 bases). The V gene's germline CDR1 is ENHRY and CDR2 SYGVKD. Trimming removed 4 bases from V and 0 bases from J, with 10 bases in between. The CDR3 is 15 residues long. The CDR3 DNA reads as TGTGCCATCAGTGGCGGGACTCTTAGCAATCAGCCCCAGCATTTT. Its translation is CAISGGTLSNQPQHF.

This chain connects TRBV9 to TRBJ2-5, with D maybe TRBD2 (5 bases). V was trimmed by 0 bases and J by 4 bases, leaving 10 bases between them. CDR1 and CDR2 (germline): SGDLS, YYNGEE. The CDR3 loop spans 14 amino acids. The CDR3 coding sequence is TGTGCCAGCAGCGTAGCTCATGGGAGAGAGACCCAGTACTTC. Translation: CASSVAHGRETQYF.

The genes are TRBV6-1 and TRBJ2-1; 9 nucleotides line up with TRBD1. Trimming at V came to 5 bases and at J to 10 bases, leaving 12 bases not matched to a gene. Germline V gene sequence: CDR1 MNHNS, CDR2 SASEGT. The CDR3 totals 15 residues. CDR3 region: CASSLRGTGTNEQFF. CDR3 bases: TGTGCCAGCAGTTTAAGGGGGACAGGGACTAACGAGCAGTTCTTC.